Shown below are 8 T cell receptor beta chains from a single sample sequenced in a study of cytotoxic CD8 clonotypes in ibrutinib-treated CLL. The data were produced by immunoSEQ multiplex PCR, yet TCRdb's version contains in-frame clones alone and is incomplete. The table has about 140,000 clones, about 72% seen once. This sample comprised PBMCs, obtained after 12 months of ibrutinib treatment. The origin of the receptors is a human donor with chronic lymphocytic leukemia.

The V gene is TRBV21-1, the J gene TRBJ1-5; no DNA check was done on the table's D call, TRBD1. TRBV21-1 is shown as a pseudogene. The CDR3 runs 18 residues. DNA of the CDR3: TGTGCCAGCAGCAAAGGTATGCTCCGGGACAGAGGAAATCAGCCCCAGCATTTT. It encodes CASSKGMLRDRGNQPQHF.

This chain links TRBV7-2 with TRBJ2-7, with 7 bases aligning to TRBD2. After removal of 1 base from V and 4 bases from J, the junction contained 4 bases not matched to a gene. CDR1 SGHTA and CDR2 FQGNSA come from the germline V gene. The CDR3 loop spans 14 amino acids. CDR3 coding DNA: TGTGCCAGCAGCTTAGGGCTAGCGGCTTACGAGCAGTACTTC. Translated: CASSLGLAAYEQYF.

The chain employs TRBV28 and TRBJ1-4; 7 bases agree with TRBD1. This CDR3 spans 15 amino acids. V dropped 2 bases and J dropped 4; count of bases not matched to a gene: 4. In germline, CDR1 is MDHEN, CDR2 SYDVKM. The CDR3 is CASSLEQGINEKLFF. In nucleotides, the CDR3 is TGTGCCAGCAGTTTAGAACAGGGGATTAATGAAAAACTGTTTTTT.

Only one count was recorded for this clone. The chain recombines TRBV13 with TRBJ2-1; 12 nucleotides align to TRBD2. J lost 9 bases, V lost 5 bases, and 8 bases had no gene match. This CDR3 spans 15 amino acids. The V gene's germline CDR1 is PRHDT and CDR2 FYEKMQ (reference sequence). CDR3 amino acids: CASSLLAGGPSEQFF. The CDR3 nucleotides are TGTGCCAGCAGCCTCCTAGCGGGAGGGCCATCTGAGCAGTTCTTC.

This clone came up many times. The V call is TRBV10-3, the J call TRBJ2-7; 13 nucleotides agree with TRBD2. Germline V lookup: CDR1 ENHRY, CDR2 SYGVKD. The CDR3 runs to 13 residues. Unmatched junction bases numbered 3, after V lost 10 bases and J lost 3 bases. CDR3 loop: CASGTSGVYEQYF. The CDR3 DNA is TGTGCCAGCGGGACTAGCGGGGTCTACGAGCAGTACTTC.

The chain links TRBV4-2 to TRBJ2-1; D ambiguous. Germline V gives CDR1 LGHNA, CDR2 YNFKEQ. Trimming took off 1 base at V and 6 bases at J, with 4 bases between the two ends. The CDR3 is 12 amino acids. The CDR3 loop is CASSQVPNEQFF. The CDR3 DNA follows: TGTGCCAGCAGCCAAGTACCCAATGAGCAGTTCTTC.

CDR3 sequence reads: CASRGQVNTEAFF. The DNA of the CDR3 is TGTGCCAGCAGGGGACAGGTGAACACTGAAGCTTTCTTT. The chain couples TRBV11-3 to TRBJ1-1; TRBD1 aligns across 8 bases. The CDR3 has 13 amino acids. Losses at the gene ends were 6 bases for V and 0 bases for J; bases not matched to a gene: 0. Germline loops: CDR1 SGHNT, CDR2 YENEEA. Full variable domain (rest looked up from reference TRBV11-3 and TRBJ1-1): EAGVVQSPRYKIIEKKQPVAFWCNPISGHNTLYWYLQNLGQGPELLIRYENEEAVDDSQLPKDRFSAERLKGVDSTLKIQPAELGDSAVYLCASRGQVNTEAFFGQGTRLTVV.

This chain joins TRBV5-6 and TRBJ2-7; possibly TRBD1 for D (6 bases). Looked up from germline, CDR1 is SGHDT and CDR2 is YYEEEE. With 3 bases removed from V and 1 base from J, the gap between germline ends came to 14 bases. This CDR3 region has 15 residues. For the CDR3, the DNA is TGTGCCAGCAGCTCCTGGACAGCGGATTCCTACGAGCAGTACTTC. Its translation is CASSSWTADSYEQYF.